This TCR beta chain appears in the sequencing data of a study of blood T cell repertoires in COVID-19. Study context: The cDNA or gDNA used as material had been derived from T cells, B-cell-depleted T cells, or PBMCs.

Methods used by the authors: Cell counts per sample came from amplifying reference gene primers. Repertoires were generated with immunoSEQ multiplex PCR, while TCRdb's copy carries only in-frame clones and drops some. D and trimming were read from the DNA, whereas the V and J calls and clone size are those reported in that table. The profile shows about 150,000 clones, around 85% of them singletons. V lost 0 bases, J lost 0 bases, and 10 bases lay in between. Germline V gives CDR1 LGHNA, CDR2 YSLEER. The CDR3 runs 16 residues. The sample taken for sequencing was peripheral blood. The sequence was collected from a human donor in a cohort sampled during active COVID-19. The J gene is TRBJ2-3, the V gene TRBV4-3, with D perhaps TRBD1 (7 bases). CDR3 amino acids: CASSQEEGASTDTQYF. CDR3 in DNA: TGCGCCAGCAGCCAAGAGGAGGGGGCTAGCACAGATACGCAGTATTTT.